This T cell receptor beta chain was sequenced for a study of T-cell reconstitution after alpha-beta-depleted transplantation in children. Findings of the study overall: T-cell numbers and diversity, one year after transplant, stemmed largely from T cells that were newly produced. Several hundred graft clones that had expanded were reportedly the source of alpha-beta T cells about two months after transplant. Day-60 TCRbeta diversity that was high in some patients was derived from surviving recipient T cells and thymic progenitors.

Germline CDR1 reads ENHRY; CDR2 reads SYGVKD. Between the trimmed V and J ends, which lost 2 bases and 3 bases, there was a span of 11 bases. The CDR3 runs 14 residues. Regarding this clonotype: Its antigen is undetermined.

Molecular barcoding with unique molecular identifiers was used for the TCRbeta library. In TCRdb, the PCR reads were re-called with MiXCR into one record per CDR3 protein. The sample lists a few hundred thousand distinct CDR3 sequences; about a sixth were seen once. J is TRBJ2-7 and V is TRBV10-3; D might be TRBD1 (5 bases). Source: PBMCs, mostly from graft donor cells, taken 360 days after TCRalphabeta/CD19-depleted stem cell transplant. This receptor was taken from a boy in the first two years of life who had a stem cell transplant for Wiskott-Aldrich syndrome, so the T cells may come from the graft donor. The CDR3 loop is CAISEGPQGYEQYF. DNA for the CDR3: TGTGCCATCAGTGAGGGGCCCCAGGGCTACGAGCAGTACTTC.